This T cell receptor beta chain stems from a study of blood T cells in healthy people across ages (dated by TCRdb to 2015 to 2017). Regarding the complete study: Template switching captured roughly one uniquely barcoded TCR beta cDNA molecule per two T cells in model experiments. Age-related changes in TCR beta repertoire diversity were measured in the study by deep sequencing normalized with unique cDNA molecular identifiers. The donors were divided into four age groups: young (average around 17 years), middle-aged (roughly 40), aged (roughly 60) and long-lived (about 79). Donors of different ages were randomly distributed across sequencing lanes to avoid experimental bias. The study analyzed two additional independent replicas of 1 million unique cDNA reads from the same blood draw for two donors, one aged 18 to 30 and one aged 80 or older.

The receptor library was made with 5' RACE. A second PCR of roughly 6 to 11 cycles was run with a J-beta primer mix and a sample-barcoded 5' primer. Each TCR beta cDNA molecule received a unique molecular identifier from a template-switch 5' adaptor carrying 12 random nucleotides. Each sample yielded at least 3 million CDR3-containing paired-end reads. First-strand cDNA was synthesized from all RNA with the Mint cDNA synthesis kit, primed by a TRBC-specific oligonucleotide. After uracil-DNA glycosylase treatment, a first 18-cycle PCR used universal primers M1SS and BC2_uni_R on all cDNA. On the study's bioinformatics: For normalization, 1 million high-quality reads were randomly selected from each sample, with every read carrying a distinct molecular identifier. Reads sharing molecular identifiers were discarded rather than binned into consensus sequences. CDR3 identification, clonotype clustering and error correction used MiTCR with a Q25 quality threshold and the strictest error-elimination algorithm. A nonparametric unseen species model with Euler transformation was used to estimate a lower bound on total TCR beta diversity. TCRdb's own reprocessing of the public reads used fastp at Q25 and MiXCR and kept productive beta chains. Identical CDR3 protein sequences are pooled into one entry, listed with their most common genes and DNA. TCRdb, rather than the study authors, made the V and J calls. The sample table contains fewer than 2 million distinct CDR3 sequences; only one count was recorded for approximately 39% of them. The ten top clones hold roughly 23% of the sample.

Study-level results and caveats: Conclusive comparison of naive and antigen-experienced compartments was prevented by the profiling of bulk unsorted PBMCs. Observed TCR beta diversity per million T cells fell roughly linearly with age, and a significant reduction was already apparent by age roughly 41. Estimates of total diversity based on one million sequenced T cells were considered lower bounds and underestimates. A strong correlation was found between observed TCR beta diversity and the percentage of naive T cells measured by flow cytometry. Compared with the aged group, more naive CD4+ T cells, fewer expanded clones and increased TCR diversity were shown by the long-lived group, suggesting age selection. Donor CMV infection status was unknown, potentially confounding age-related changes in expanded clonotypes.

Systemically healthy Caucasian individuals from Russia, roughly 40 in total and aged about 6 to 95 years, were included as donors. About 10 milliliters of peripheral blood were collected from each donor into EDTA-treated Vacutainer tubes. Ficoll-Paque density-gradient centrifugation was used to isolate PBMCs, with at least 6.5 million obtained per sample. Trizol reagent was used to extract total RNA from the PBMCs, yielding at least 6 micrograms per sample. The percentages of naive CD45RAhigh/CD27high T cells were determined by flow cytometry on a PBMC aliquot from every donor. This clonotype was seen a handful of times. Its antigen is currently not known. No base quality information exists; no much larger clone differs at one position. The germline V gene supplies CDR1 KGHDR and CDR2 SFDVKD. V is trimmed back by 7 bases and J by 4 bases, and the junction contains 9 bases that no gene match accounts for. Reading from cysteine to phenylalanine, the CDR3 counts 15 amino acids. The entry retains the CDR3 DNA only, 45 bases that are in frame from base 1.

This clonotype was obtained from a human donor in good health. The source material was blood. The chain links TRBV24-1 with TRBJ2-1, with 7 central nucleotides matching TRBD2. The DNA sequence reads TGTGCCACCAGGGCTACTAGCGCGATATACAATGAGCAGTTCTTC. The resulting protein is CATRATSAIYNEQFF.